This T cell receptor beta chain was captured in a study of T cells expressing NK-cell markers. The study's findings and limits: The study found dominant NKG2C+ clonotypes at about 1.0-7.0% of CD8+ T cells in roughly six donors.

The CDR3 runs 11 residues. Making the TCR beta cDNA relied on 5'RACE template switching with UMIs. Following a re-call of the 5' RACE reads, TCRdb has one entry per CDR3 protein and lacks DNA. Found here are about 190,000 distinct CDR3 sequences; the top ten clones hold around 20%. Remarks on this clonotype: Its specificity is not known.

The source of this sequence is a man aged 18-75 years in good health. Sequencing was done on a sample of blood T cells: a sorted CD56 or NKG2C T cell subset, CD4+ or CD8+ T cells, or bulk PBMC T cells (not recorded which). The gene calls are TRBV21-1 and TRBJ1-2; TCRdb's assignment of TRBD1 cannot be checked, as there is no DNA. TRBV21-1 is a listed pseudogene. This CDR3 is CANNRGPSYTF.